This TCR beta chain comes out of a study of shared clonotypes between healthy human individuals. Whole-study results and caveats: Genetic and exposure-history diversity was limited by the small donor number.

A word on this clone: Its target is unknown.

Produced via immunoSEQ multiplex PCR; TCRdb's table is partial and in-frame only. The table includes hundreds of thousands of clones, over 65% detected once. Trimming at V came to 2 bases and at J to 0 bases, leaving 7 bases not matched to a gene. From germline, CDR1 is MDHEN and CDR2 SYDVKM. CDR3 size: 17 residues. Sequencing was performed on PBMCs. This chain connects TRBV28 to TRBJ1-5, with TRBD1 matching over 7 bases. The clonotype was recovered from a woman aged 40 to 50 in good health. Some clones in this sample may be carry-over from other donors' samples. The CDR3 DNA sequence: TGTGCCAGCAGTTTAAGGGCAGGGGGGGATAGCAATCAGCCCCAGCATTTT. Translation: CASSLRAGGDSNQPQHF. The entire variable domain, with the rest obtained from reference TRBV28 and TRBJ1-5, is as follows: DVKVTQSSRYLVKRTGEKVFLECVQDMDHENMFWYRQDPGLGLRLIYFSYDVKMKEKGDIPEGYSVSREKKERFSLILESASTNQTSMYLCASSLRAGGDSNQPQHFGDGTRLSIL.